This T cell receptor beta chain was retrieved from a study of OX40 agonist ivuxolimab in advanced cancers. Context from the whole study: The costimulatory receptor OX40 (CD134) was targeted by ivuxolimab, a fully human IgG2 agonistic monoclonal antibody. Intravenous ivuxolimab was administered to patients every 2 weeks at six dose levels: 0.01, 0.1, 0.3, 1.5, 3 and 10 mg/kg. Among the approximately 54 dose-escalation patients, around 20 had hepatocellular carcinoma, around 15 melanoma, 9 renal cell carcinoma and 9 head and neck cancer. Patients were allowed to have had prior anti-PD-1, anti-PD-L1 or anti-CTLA-4 therapy, and approximately 40% of the dose-escalation patients had been treated with checkpoint inhibitors. Three dose-escalation patients achieved partial responses, one with hepatocellular carcinoma and two with cutaneous melanoma. Peripheral TCRbeta sequencing aimed to test whether ivuxolimab altered TCR sequence diversity and caused clonal T-cell expansion. The dose-escalation cohort was about 87% male with a mean age of around 62 years, ranging from 23 to 79. The paper reports the monotherapy dose-escalation portion (N of about 54 patients) of the phase I ivuxolimab trial.

The CDR3 sequence holds 16 residues, the cysteine and phenylalanine included. Here the CDR3 DNA is all that survives: 48 bases in frame from base 1. CDR1 is given as LNHNV and CDR2 as YYDKDF, both from the germline V gene (reference sequence). The V end loses 1 base and the J end loses 1 base, and a stretch of 11 bases separates them. Patients with autoimmune disease history or receiving systemic immunosuppression were excluded from the trial. Peripheral blood for TCR sequencing was collected from all dose cohorts at baseline, on cycle 4 day 1, and on cycle 7 day 1. The samples were taken from a phase I, first-in-human, multicenter, open-label dose-escalation trial of ivuxolimab. The trial enrolled adults with locally advanced or metastatic head and neck squamous cell, hepatocellular, melanoma or renal cell carcinoma. CD4+ and CD8+ T cells were sorted separately from peripheral blood before TCR sequencing.

Genomic DNA was isolated from the sorted cells so that the TCRbeta CDR3 region could be sequenced. The immunoSEQ Assay was used for sequencing of TCRbeta CDR3 regions. In its TCRdb copy, this immuneACCESS table keeps in-frame sequences only and misses some clones. Where compared with another copy, unresolved V genes explain less than half of these, and the others have no known cause. The sample profile shows approximately 76,000 clones; around nine tenths of them were found once. Roughly 13% of the sample comes from the top ten. A note on this clone: The clone's antigen remains unknown. No base quality information exists; no much larger clone differs at one position.

Summary of the overall study and its limitations: Which antigens the clonally expanded peripheral T cells were specific for was not determined. After ivuxolimab, more expanded clones were found on average in CD8+ T cells than in CD4+ T cells. Low levels of normalized T-cell clonal expansion were also seen in some nonresponding patients. In the 0.1-3.0 mg/kg groups, partial responders were among the patients with the lowest normalized peripheral clonal expansion, particularly in CD8+ T cells. At doses of 0.1 to 3.0 mg/kg, clonal expansion of both CD4+ and CD8+ T cells in blood was seen between baseline and week 6.

The sample consisted of CD4+ or CD8+ T cells sorted from blood, taken in a trial of the OX40 agonist ivuxolimab. Recombination joined TRBV15 with TRBJ1-5, with TRBD1 tentatively as D gene (5 bases match). The TCR sequence derives from an adult with an advanced solid tumor such as melanoma, head and neck, liver or kidney cancer. At the DNA level, the sequence is TGTGCCACCAGCAGAGCGGGGGGAGGGAGCAATCAGCCCCAGCATTTT. Translated, this gives CATSRAGGGSNQPQHF.